Listed below are T cell receptor beta chains from one sample, sequenced in a study of T cell repertoires in cytomegalovirus infection. MiXCR, applied by TCRdb to the reads, yields one record per CDR3 protein. The sample yields about 130,000 distinct CDR3 sequences, 7% to 10% seen once. The sequenced material came from PBMCs. The receptors originated from a human donor in good health (CMV status not recorded). Some clones in this sample may be carry-over from other donors' samples. The CDR3 runs from the conserved cysteine through the conserved F or W.

V	J	CDR3
TRBV7-2	TRBJ2-7	CASSLVGTGEPYEQYF
TRBV6-4	TRBJ1-3	CAKTGGNTIYF
TRBV20-1	TRBJ1-5	CSAAQYGQPQHF
TRBV5-6	TRBJ2-3	CASSLELYTDTQYF
TRBV19	TRBJ2-1	CASSETSGGIYNEQFF
TRBV2	TRBJ2-7	CASAEDAVGHEQYF
TRBV2	TRBJ1-5	CASSEGWAQHF
TRBV12-3/TRBV12-4	TRBJ1-4	CASSHDEKLFF
TRBV15	TRBJ1-1	CATSRDNQNTEAFF
TRBV20-1	TRBJ2-7	CSASSPAGGYEQYF
TRBV7-2	TRBJ2-3	CASSGTTPTDTQYF
TRBV20-1	TRBJ1-2	CSAREAPNYGYTF
TRBV20-1	TRBJ2-1	CSAGGQAGAEQFF
TRBV2	TRBJ2-7	CASRGTGTGLYEQYF
TRBV5-6	TRBJ2-7	CASSFLDRVPYEQYF
TRBV7-8	TRBJ2-5	CASSPYSQGTETQYF
TRBV7-2	TRBJ2-2	CASSLGQSNTGELFF
TRBV4-1	TRBJ2-2	CASSQVGNRATGELFF
TRBV7-9	TRBJ2-2	CAGGTENTGELFF
TRBV19	TRBJ2-3	CASSIALGLAGVRDTQYF
TRBV20-1	TRBJ1-3	CSARLLGTGGNTIYF
TRBV20-1	TRBJ1-1	CSAPSGTGLNTEAFF
TRBV28	TRBJ1-6	CASSLSGRGIDSPLHF
TRBV20-1	TRBJ2-3	CSASGVIDSDTQYF
TRBV7-9	TRBJ1-2	CASSLTRQNYGYTF
TRBV28	TRBJ1-5	CASRADPMGYQPQHF
TRBV14	TRBJ1-2	CASSHTGGAVYGYTF
TRBV28	TRBJ1-2	CASIPPGLGNYGYTF
TRBV5-1	TRBJ1-2	CASSLESSRNYGYTF
TRBV7-2	TRBJ1-6	CASSLLRQTNSPLHF
TRBV12-3/TRBV12-4	TRBJ1-1	CASSLVGGANTEAFF
TRBV7-9	TRBJ2-7	CASSSQGGGYEQYF
TRBV12-3/TRBV12-4	TRBJ1-1	CASARVPTEAFF
TRBV5-4	TRBJ1-2	CASSSDRWTANYGYTF
TRBV19	TRBJ1-1	CASSPRPNTEAFF
TRBV18	TRBJ2-4	CASSQAYREIQYF
TRBV15	TRBJ2-7	CATSSWYSSYEQYF
TRBV7-6	TRBJ2-3	CASSFSSGGDTQYF
TRBV6-1	TRBJ2-7	CASGEFDYEQYF
TRBV5-6	TRBJ2-3	CASSLPGGGTDTQYF
TRBV2	TRBJ1-5	CASSGGQGQMPQHF
TRBV7-3	TRBJ2-3	CASSLTPDKATDTQYF
TRBV10-3	TRBJ2-6	CAISEGGTGANVLTF
TRBV12-3/TRBV12-4	TRBJ1-6	CASSIRQDSPLHF
TRBV19	TRBJ1-2	CASSTTGLLAYGYTF
TRBV7-2	TRBJ2-7	CASSFQLAGGIYEQYF
TRBV7-2	TRBJ2-3	CASSYGLASDTQYF
TRBV28	TRBJ1-5	CASDGRLGQPQHF
TRBV2	TRBJ2-7	CASTSDRGYYEQYF
TRBV6-5	TRBJ2-7	CASSYSRVGRKNYEQYF
TRBV13	TRBJ1-1	CASSLGTGYTEAFF
TRBV18	TRBJ1-2	CASSPPAVRLYGYTF
TRBV12-3/TRBV12-4	TRBJ1-1	CASSLVSEAFF